The 17 T cell receptor beta chains in this list originate from one sample, sequenced in a study of T cell changes during pregnancy in multiple sclerosis. Sequencing used immunoSEQ multiplex PCR; TCRdb keeps in-frame clones, though not all of them. Found here are nearly 110,000 clones, about 90% of them singletons; the top ten hold roughly 0.82%. Sequencing used peripheral blood, obtained in the third trimester of pregnancy. These receptors were taken from a female donor in good health, enrolled as a control in a pregnancy study.

V is TRBV5-6 and J is TRBJ1-2; no reliable D call. Germline CDR1 SGHDT, CDR2 YYEEEE. The CDR3 sequence is 12 residues long. The V end lost 0 bases, the J end lost 6 bases, and 6 bases lay between the germline ends. CDR3 bases: TGTGCCAGCAGCTTGGTTACTGATGGCTACACCTTC. Encoded protein: CASSLVTDGYTF. Full variable domain (remainder filled in from reference TRBV5-6 and TRBJ1-2): DAGVTQSPTHLIKTRGQQVTLRCSPKSGHDTVSWYQQALGQGPQFIFQYYEEEERQRGNFPDRFSGHQFPNYSSELNVNALLLGDSALYLCASSLVTDGYTFGSGTRLTVV.

This clone was counted once. J is TRBJ2-2 and V is TRBV7-9, with D perhaps TRBD1 (6 bases). Germline V gives CDR1 SEHNR, CDR2 FQNEAQ (reference sequence). V was shortened by 8 bases and J by 5 bases, with 18 bases between the two germline ends. This CDR3 is built from 15 residues. Written as DNA, the CDR3 is TGTGCCAGCCCCGAAATAGGGGGATCTACCGGGGAGCTGTTTTTT. Translation: CASPEIGGSTGELFF.

The V gene is TRBV30, the J gene TRBJ1-2, with 8 bases matching TRBD1. From germline, CDR1 is GTSNPN and CDR2 SVGIG (reference sequence). The CDR3 contains 11 residues. The V segment lost 3 bases and the J segment 8 bases; nucleotides outside the gene matches: 2. CDR3 sequence: CAWSTGGGYTF. In DNA form, the CDR3 reads TGTGCCTGGAGCACAGGGGGAGGCTACACCTTC.

This clone was observed a handful of times. The chain is built from TRBV23-1 and TRBJ2-3; no firm D call. Being an ORF, TRBV23-1 has a function that is uncertain. V was clipped by 0 bases and J by 14 bases, with 18 bases between them. The CDR3 is 14 residues long. The chain's CDR3 is CASSQSMSSSLPYF. The CDR3, as DNA: TGCGCCAGCAGTCAATCGATGAGTAGTAGCCTGCCGTATTTT.

The rearrangement links TRBV2 to TRBJ1-1; 9 nucleotides agree with TRBD1. V was pared by 7 bases and J by 4 bases, with 7 bases of the junction left unmatched. CDR1 is SNHLY, CDR2 FYNNEI, per germline. CDR3 length equals 14 residues. The CDR3 protein is CASTGGQGFTEAFF. The CDR3 DNA reads TGTGCCAGCACGGGAGGACAGGGGTTCACTGAAGCTTTCTTT.

The gene calls are TRBV11-3 and TRBJ2-5, with 10 bases lining up with TRBD1. This CDR3 spans 15 amino acids. Germline values: CDR1 SGHNT, CDR2 YENEEA. The V segment lost 5 bases and the J segment 4 bases; nucleotides outside the gene matches: 7. CDR3 nucleotides: TGTGCCAGCAGCCCGGGACAGGGGTTCGGAGAGACCCAGTACTTC. Its translation is CASSPGQGFGETQYF.

This chain links TRBV9 with TRBJ2-2, with 7 bases matching TRBD2. Trimming at V came to 2 bases and at J to 0 bases, leaving 1 base not matched to a gene. Germline V gives CDR1 SGDLS, CDR2 YYNGEE. This CDR3 region has 15 residues. The CDR3 reads CASSVGRTNTGELFF. The CDR3 DNA reads as TGTGCCAGCAGCGTCGGGAGGACGAACACCGGGGAGCTGTTTTTT. Drawing the rest from reference TRBV9 and TRBJ2-2, the complete variable domain is DSGVTQTPKHLITATGQRVTLRCSPRSGDLSVYWYQQSLDQGLQFLIQYYNGEERAKGNILERFSAQQFPDLHSELNLSSLELGDSALYFCASSVGRTNTGELFFGEGSRLTVL.

This chain uses TRBV6-6 with TRBJ1-1; D is ambiguous. The length of the CDR3 is 11 residues. Deletions cut 7 bases from V and 12 bases from J, with 15 bases between. Germline V gene lookup returns CDR1 MNHNY and CDR2 SVGAGI (reference sequence). The chain's CDR3 is CASTNGETPFF. CDR3 DNA: TGTGCCAGCACCAACGGGGAGACCCCTTTCTTT.

The rearrangement joins TRBV7-6 to TRBJ2-1; 12 bases line up with TRBD2. The V and J ends lost 4 bases and 6 bases, in that order; junction bases with no gene match: 7. In germline, CDR1 is SGHVS, CDR2 FNYEAQ. The CDR3 is 16 amino acids. The CDR3 DNA follows: TGTGCCAGCAGCTCTAGCGGGGGGGCCTACGGCAATGAGCAGTTCTTC. Translated, it gives CASSSSGGAYGNEQFF. Together with reference TRBV7-6 and TRBJ2-1, the CDR3 gives the full variable domain: GAGVSQSPRYKVTKRGQDVALRCDPISGHVSLYWYRQALGQGPEFLTYFNYEAQQDKSGLPNDRFSAERPEGSISTLTIQRTEQRDSAMYRCASSSSGGAYGNEQFFGPGTRLTVL.

The chain has TRBV5-6 and TRBJ2-3; TRBD2 matches 8 bases. This CDR3 has 15 residues. CDR1 and CDR2 from the germline V gene are SGHDT and YYEEEE. Trimming cost V 0 bases and J 3 bases; bases outside gene matches: 3. CDR3 nucleotide sequence: TGTGCCAGCAGCTTGGTAGGCGGGGGGACAGATACGCAGTATTTT. This sequence encodes CASSLVGGGTDTQYF. Full variable domain (rest looked up from reference TRBV5-6 and TRBJ2-3): DAGVTQSPTHLIKTRGQQVTLRCSPKSGHDTVSWYQQALGQGPQFIFQYYEEEERQRGNFPDRFSGHQFPNYSSELNVNALLLGDSALYLCASSLVGGGTDTQYFGPGTRLTVL.

As DNA, the CDR3 is TGTGCCAGCTCAAACGACAGGGGCGAGCAGTACTTC. The encoded protein is CASSNDRGEQYF. The rearrangement uses TRBV18 and TRBJ2-7; 8 bases line up with TRBD1. Germline V gene sequence: CDR1 KGHSH, CDR2 LQKENI. The trim removed 5 bases at V and 6 bases at J, leaving 3 bases unmatched. This CDR3 contains 12 residues.

This clone was found once. The chain employs TRBV5-5 and TRBJ1-1, with 7 bases matching TRBD1. Germline V gene data show CDR1 as SGHKS and CDR2 as YYEKEE (reference sequence). The CDR3 extends over 14 amino acids. The V segment lost 4 bases and the J segment 5 bases; nucleotides outside the gene matches: 8. The CDR3 DNA follows: TGTGCCAGCAGCCTGGGACAGATGAGTACTGAAGCTTTCTTT. This translates into CASSLGQMSTEAFF.

The V gene is TRBV5-4, the J gene TRBJ2-6, with D possibly being TRBD1 (5 bases). The CDR3 contains 17 residues. V dropped 2 bases and J dropped 0 bases, with 12 bases sitting between them. Per germline, CDR1 SGHNT and CDR2 YYREEE (reference sequence). CDR3 amino acids: CASSLTGSGSGANVLTF. CDR3 DNA sequence: TGTGCCAGCAGCTTAACAGGTTCGGGCTCTGGGGCCAACGTCCTGACTTTC.

The gene calls are TRBV10-3 and TRBJ1-3; TRBD1 matches at 10 bases. The CDR3 has 16 amino acids. The germline V gene encodes CDR1 ENHRY and CDR2 SYGVKD. Trimming took 4 bases from V and 4 from J; bases not matched to a gene: 7. The CDR3 loop reads CAISASTGGVGNTIYF. The CDR3, as DNA: TGTGCCATCAGTGCTTCGACAGGGGGCGTGGGAAACACCATATATTTT.

The CDR3 region has the DNA TGTGCCAGCAGCGTAGGCGGCAGGGAAGAGACCCAGTACTTC. This gives the protein CASSVGGREETQYF. This chain connects TRBV9 to TRBJ2-5; tentative D call: TRBD1 (5 bases). Germline V gene sequence: CDR1 SGDLS, CDR2 YYNGEE. V dropped 0 bases and J dropped 3 bases, with 9 bases sitting between them. CDR3 size: 14 residues. Filled out from reference TRBV9 and TRBJ2-5, the complete variable domain reads DSGVTQTPKHLITATGQRVTLRCSPRSGDLSVYWYQQSLDQGLQFLIQYYNGEERAKGNILERFSAQQFPDLHSELNLSSLELGDSALYFCASSVGGREETQYFGPGTRLLVL.

CDR3: CASSLEGGRTGELFF. The CDR3 nucleotides are TGCGCCAGCAGCTTGGAAGGGGGCCGGACCGGGGAGCTGTTTTTT. The chain links TRBV5-1 to TRBJ2-2; 7 nucleotides line up with TRBD1. Germline CDR1 and CDR2: SGHRS and YFSETQ. This CDR3 is 15 amino acids long. J gave up 5 bases and V 0 bases, and 4 bases lay outside the gene matches.

This chain joins TRBV27 and TRBJ1-6, with a weak D call TRBD1 (5 bases). The germline CDR1 and CDR2 sequences are MNHEY and SMNVEV (reference sequence). The CDR3 consists of 15 residues. Trimming removed 8 bases from V and 5 bases from J, with 16 bases in between. CDR3 DNA: TGTGCCAGCGCTACCGGGCAGGGCAATAATTCACCCCTCCACTTT. Translated: CASATGQGNNSPLHF.